Presented here are 24 T cell receptor beta chains from one specimen sequenced in a study of T cells in Graves' hyperthyroidism and ophthalmopathy. What was amplified from RNA transcripts were TCR beta CDR3 regions. Initially, a first-round RT-PCR of the TCR CDR3 employed the HTBI primer set. In TCRdb, the multiplex PCR reads were re-called with MiXCR into one record per CDR3 protein. The sample yields around 600,000 distinct CDR3 sequences, 14% seen once. Sequenced sample: blood. The receptors here all came from a young woman with Graves' ophthalmopathy.

This clonotype was counted many times. V and J are TRBV28 and TRBJ2-7; 8 positions match TRBD2. J lost 1 base, V lost 2 bases, and 7 bases had no gene match. The germline V gene has CDR1 MDHEN and CDR2 SYDVKM. This CDR3 has 16 amino acids. The CDR3 bases are TGTGCCAGCAGTTTAACTGGCGGGAGGCCATCCTACGAGCAGTACTTC. Translation: CASSLTGGRPSYEQYF.

The sample holds many counts of this clonotype. This chain joins TRBV5-5 and TRBJ2-3, with a weak D call TRBD2 (5 bases). This CDR3 is 15 amino acids long. V lost 6 bases, J lost 0 bases, and 14 bases lay in between. Germline V gene data show CDR1 as SGHKS and CDR2 as YYEKEE (reference sequence). The CDR3 DNA is TGTGCCAGCAACGAGGACTCCCGGAGCACAGATACGCAGTATTTT. Amino acid sequence: CASNEDSRSTDTQYF. The full variable domain, rest sourced from reference TRBV5-5 and TRBJ2-3, is DAGVTQSPTHLIKTRGQQVTLRCSPISGHKSVSWYQQVLGQGPQFIFQYYEKEERGRGNFPDRFSARQFPNYSSELNVNALLLGDSALYLCASNEDSRSTDTQYFGPGTRLTVL.

This clonotype was seen at least ten times. This rearrangement joins TRBV29-1 to TRBJ1-3; the D is unclear. The V gene's germline CDR1 is SQVTM and CDR2 ANQGSEA. The length of the CDR3 is 15 residues. Trimming removed 1 base from V and 0 bases from J, with 10 bases in between. CDR3 region: CSVEGGLTSGNTIYF. CDR3 in DNA: TGCAGCGTTGAAGGAGGACTTACCTCTGGAAACACCATATATTTT.

Many counts were recorded for this clonotype. V and J are TRBV20-1 and TRBJ1-1; TRBD1 matches 7 bases. The CDR3 loop spans 15 amino acids. Trimming cost V 6 bases and J 1 base; bases outside gene matches: 11. Germline values: CDR1 DFQATT, CDR2 SNEGSKA (reference sequence). DNA for the CDR3: TGCAGTGCCTTTATTGGTGGACAGGAGAACACTGAAGCTTTCTTT. Encoded protein: CSAFIGGQENTEAFF.

The CDR3 loop is CASSPSQGHSGNTIYF. For the CDR3, the DNA is TGTGCCAGCTCACCTTCACAGGGGCACTCTGGAAACACCATATATTTT. The chain is built from TRBV18 and TRBJ1-3, with 7 bases matching TRBD1. Germline-derived CDR1 and CDR2 are KGHSH and LQKENI. The trim removed 3 bases at V and 0 bases at J, leaving 5 bases unmatched. The CDR3 length is 16 residues. Combining the CDR3 with reference TRBV18 and TRBJ1-3 gives the whole variable domain NAGVMQNPRHLVRRRGQEARLRCSPMKGHSHVYWYRQLPEEGLKFMVYLQKENIIDESGMPKERFSAEFPKEGPSILRIQQVVRGDSAAYFCASSPSQGHSGNTIYFGEGSWLTVV.

The rearrangement uses TRBV4-3 and TRBJ1-1; no definite D call. Germline V lookup: CDR1 LGHNA, CDR2 YSLEER. V lost 1 base and J lost 5, with 8 bases in between. This CDR3 spans 13 amino acids. The CDR3 sequence is CASSQARQTEAFF. CDR3 DNA: TGCGCCAGCAGCCAAGCCCGCCAGACTGAAGCTTTCTTT.

At least ten counts were recorded for this clonotype. The V and J genes are TRBV3-1 and TRBJ2-2, with D perhaps matching TRBD2 (6 bases). Between the trimmed V and J ends, which lost 6 bases and 4 bases, there was a span of 12 bases. The CDR3 covers 14 residues. Germline CDR1 is LGHDT and CDR2 is YNNKEL (reference sequence). For the CDR3, the DNA is TGTGCCAGCAGACTCCGGGACTTCACCGGGGAGCTGTTTTTT. Translating gives CASRLRDFTGELFF.

In this sample, this clonotype turned up a few times. The rearrangement uses TRBV6-2 or TRBV6-3 and TRBJ2-7, with D perhaps matching TRBD2 (5 bases). The CDR3 loop spans 14 amino acids. V lost 2 bases and J 0 bases, leaving 8 bases between the germline ends. Germline CDR1 and CDR2: MNHEY and SVGEGT. CDR3 region: CASSYVGSSYEQYF. The CDR3 nucleotides read TGTGCCAGCAGTTACGTGGGGAGCTCCTACGAGCAGTACTTC.

At least ten counts were recorded for this clonotype. The chain combines TRBV29-1 with TRBJ2-5, with D tentatively TRBD2 (5 bases). The germline gives CDR1 SQVTM, CDR2 ANQGSEA. V was pared by 4 bases and J by 1 base, with 7 bases between. CDR3 length equals 12 residues. CDR3 nucleotides: TGCAGCGTTGGGACTCTCCAAGAGACCCAGTACTTC. Its translation: CSVGTLQETQYF. Full variable domain (missing parts from reference TRBV29-1 and TRBJ2-5): SAVISQKPSRDICQRGTSLTIQCQVDSQVTMMFWYRQQPGQSLTLIATANQGSEATYESGFVIDKFPISRPNLTFSTLTVSNMSPEDSSIYLCSVGTLQETQYFGPGTRLLVL.

This clonotype has a count of ten or more. The genes are TRBV2 and TRBJ2-4; 8 bases fit TRBD1. Germline V CDR1 and CDR2: SNHLY, FYNNEI. This CDR3 is built from 20 residues. V lost 3 bases to trimming and J lost 0 bases; unmatched junction nucleotides: 16. In DNA form, the CDR3 reads TGTGCCAGCAGTGAGTACCGCGGAGGACAGGGTTCCGCAGCCAAAAACATTCAGTACTTC. Translation gives CASSEYRGGQGSAAKNIQYF. Together with reference TRBV2 and TRBJ2-4, the CDR3 gives the full variable domain: EPEVTQTPSHQVTQMGQEVILRCVPISNHLYFYWYRQILGQKVEFLVSFYNNEISEKSEIFDDQFSVERPDGSNFTLKIRSTKLEDSAMYFCASSEYRGGQGSAAKNIQYFGAGTRLSVL.

The J gene is TRBJ2-7, the V gene TRBV7-9; D may be TRBD2 (6 bases). CDR1 and CDR2 from the germline V gene are SEHNR and FQNEAQ (reference sequence). Trimming left V 3 bases short and J 3 bases short, with 15 bases between. There are 15 residues in the CDR3. The CDR3 here is CASSLATGTGYEQYF. CDR3 nucleotides: TGTGCCAGCAGCTTGGCCACCGGGACTGGCTACGAGCAGTACTTC.

A word on this clonotype: This sequence may be a read error, since a much larger clone differs from it by one base. This chain links TRBV29-1 with TRBJ2-2, with TRBD2 matching over 8 bases. From germline, CDR1 is SQVTM and CDR2 ANQGSEA. The CDR3 has 14 amino acids. The junction had 11 bases not matched to a gene; V was cut back by 7 bases and J by 7 bases. This chain's CDR3 is CSARTSWDIGELFF. The CDR3 DNA reads as TGCAGCGCCCGGACTAGCTGGGACATCGGGGAGCTGTTTTTT.

This clonotype has a count of ten or more. The chain is built from TRBV15 and TRBJ2-1; D perhaps matches TRBD1 (6 bases). The V end was cut by 1 base, the J end by 7 bases, with 14 bases between. Germline lookup yields CDR1 LNHNV and CDR2 YYDKDF (reference sequence). CDR3 length: 15 residues. CDR3 DNA: TGTGCCACCAGCAGAGGTCGGCAGGGGATAAATGAGCAGTTCTTC. This encodes CATSRGRQGINEQFF.

At least ten counts were recorded for this clonotype. The chain has TRBV6-2 or TRBV6-3 and TRBJ2-5; D is perhaps TRBD1 (8 bases). The V end was cut by 0 bases, the J end by 12 bases, with 17 bases between. The CDR3 totals 14 residues. In germline, CDR1 is MNHEY, CDR2 SVGEGT. The CDR3 nucleotides are TGTGCCAGCAGTTACTCGCCCAGGACAGGGAGGGAGTACTTC. The encoded protein is CASSYSPRTGREYF.

The rearrangement links TRBV11-3 to TRBJ2-4, with D possibly matching TRBD1 (6 bases). The V and J ends lost 6 bases and 1 base respectively, with 13 bases between them. The CDR3 totals 15 residues. CDR1 SGHNT and CDR2 YENEEA come from the germline V gene. The CDR3 DNA reads TGTGCCAGCAGTTACAGGGCCGACGCCAAAAACATTCAGTACTTC. This translates into CASSYRADAKNIQYF.

This clonotype was observed a handful of times. V and J are TRBV15 and TRBJ2-5; D may match TRBD1 or TRBD2 (7 bases each). CDR3 size: 14 residues. Germline lookup yields CDR1 LNHNV and CDR2 YYDKDF (reference sequence). V gave up 0 bases and J gave up 5 bases, with 10 bases separating them. CDR3 loop: CATSRDRGGETQYF. The CDR3 DNA reads TGTGCCACCAGCAGAGACAGGGGGGGCGAGACCCAGTACTTC.

The rearrangement uses TRBV14 and TRBJ2-5, with D possibly being TRBD1 (6 bases). Germline V CDR1 and CDR2: SGHDN, FVKESK. CDR3 length: 13 residues. The ends were cut back, 1 base at V and 14 bases at J, with 17 bases in the middle. The CDR3 DNA reads as TGTGCCAGCAGCCAAGCGGACAGTTTTCACTATTACTTC. Protein product: CASSQADSFHYYF.

The chain uses TRBV6-9 and TRBJ2-1, with 8 nucleotides matching TRBD1. In germline, CDR1 is MNHGY, CDR2 SVAAGI. V gave up 4 bases and J gave up 7 bases; unmatched junction bases: 9. This CDR3 has 15 amino acids. CDR3 sequence: CASSWAGGAENEQFF. CDR3 bases: TGTGCCAGCAGTTGGGCAGGGGGCGCGGAGAATGAGCAGTTCTTC.

This chain uses TRBV9 with TRBJ1-2; a possible D gene is TRBD1 (6 bases). Germline assignment: CDR1 SGDLS and CDR2 YYNGEE. Trimming cost V 1 base and J 2 bases, with 9 bases left between them. This CDR3 contains 14 residues. DNA of the CDR3: TGTGCCAGCAGCGTATCCGACAGGAACTATGGCTACACCTTC. Encoded protein: CASSVSDRNYGYTF.

This chain uses TRBV7-9 with TRBJ2-4, with a possible D match to TRBD2 (6 bases). From germline, CDR1 is SEHNR and CDR2 FQNEAQ (reference sequence). V was cut by 6 bases and J by 7 bases, with 34 bases left in between. The CDR3 sequence is 20 residues long. Written as DNA, the CDR3 is TGTGCCAGCAGTTTTTACCAGACGGGGACTCAGGAGGGAGGTATGAACATTCAGTACTTC. Residues: CASSFYQTGTQEGGMNIQYF.

This clonotype was observed many times. This chain connects TRBV2 to TRBJ2-6; possibly TRBD1 or TRBD2 for D (6 bases each). The CDR3 sequence is 15 residues long. The V gene's germline CDR1 is SNHLY and CDR2 FYNNEI. V lost 6 bases, J lost 9 bases, and 18 bases lay in between. The CDR3 protein is CASSEDRGGGNVLTF. CDR3 in DNA: TGTGCCAGCAGCGAGGACAGAGGGGGAGGCAACGTCCTGACTTTC.

The chain carries TRBV27 and TRBJ2-2, with 10 bases lining up with TRBD1. CDR3 length: 16 amino acids. With 6 bases clipped from V and 4 bases from J, the junction kept 8 bases outside the gene matches. Germline values: CDR1 MNHEY, CDR2 SMNVEV (reference sequence). The CDR3 here is CASRIPGQGITGELFF. CDR3 DNA: TGTGCCAGCAGAATACCGGGACAGGGGATCACCGGGGAGCTGTTTTTT.

This clonotype was detected many times. The chain combines TRBV11-3 with TRBJ2-1, with 7 nucleotides matching TRBD2. This CDR3 contains 13 residues. CDR1 is SGHNT, CDR2 YENEEA, per germline. With 5 bases clipped from V and 9 bases from J, the junction kept 7 bases outside the gene matches. In DNA, the CDR3 is TGTGCCAGCAGCGCCCGGGGGGAAGGTGAGCAGTTCTTC. This sequence encodes CASSARGEGEQFF.

Many counts were recorded for this clonotype. This chain joins TRBV28 and TRBJ1-2; no clear D gene. Between the trimmed V and J ends, which lost 3 bases and 8 bases, there was a span of 16 bases. The CDR3 consists of 14 residues. Germline loops: CDR1 MDHEN, CDR2 SYDVKM. The CDR3 DNA sequence: TGTGCCAGCAGTTTTAATCAGGCTCCGGGGGGCTACACCTTC. It translates to CASSFNQAPGGYTF.